The rows below give T cell receptor beta chains drawn from one sample of a study of blood T cell repertoires in COVID-19. Only in-frame clones appear in the TCRdb table, and some are missing; sequencing was by immunoSEQ multiplex PCR. The sample lists roughly 180,000 clones, roughly 80% occurring once. Sequenced material: PBMCs or T cells enriched from blood (not recorded which). The receptors were gathered from a man aged 40-49 years who had recovered from COVID-19. Both conserved end residues are part of each CDR3. The order of the fields is J gene, CDR3 length, V gene, CDR3 protein.

j_gene: TRBJ2-2
len: 15
v_gene: TRBV4-3
CDR3aa: CASSTGFLGTGELFF

j_gene: TRBJ2-2
len: 14
v_gene: TRBV5-1
CDR3aa: CASSRRGDTGELFF

j_gene: TRBJ2-1
len: 15
v_gene: TRBV7-3
CDR3aa: CASSSGGVPYNEQFF

j_gene: TRBJ1-1
len: 14
v_gene: TRBV6-1
CDR3aa: CASSEGLPPTGAFF

j_gene: TRBJ1-5
len: 20
v_gene: TRBV4-1
CDR3aa: CASSQGLGTGGTDSNQPQHF

j_gene: TRBJ2-5
len: 13
v_gene: TRBV30
CDR3aa: CAINAGVQETQYF

j_gene: TRBJ1-1
len: 14
v_gene: TRBV7-9
CDR3aa: CASSLDGHNTEAFF

j_gene: TRBJ2-5
len: 12
v_gene: TRBV19
CDR3aa: CASRLAGETQYF

j_gene: TRBJ1-4
len: 15
v_gene: TRBV7-2
CDR3aa: CASRRQTGPNEKLFF

j_gene: TRBJ2-1
len: 15
v_gene: TRBV4-3
CDR3aa: CASSDRDSSYNEQFF

j_gene: TRBJ1-6
len: 14
v_gene: TRBV12-1
CDR3aa: CASSFRHKHSPLHF

j_gene: TRBJ1-1
len: 12
v_gene: TRBV29-1
CDR3aa: CSSIQAGAEAFF

j_gene: TRBJ2-2
len: 16
v_gene: TRBV18
CDR3aa: CASSPPRGLDTGELFF

j_gene: TRBJ1-4
len: 14
v_gene: TRBV5-6
CDR3aa: CASSILATNEKLFF

j_gene: TRBJ2-2
len: 12
v_gene: TRBV10-3
CDR3aa: CAGRQGTGELFF

j_gene: TRBJ2-2
len: 18
v_gene: TRBV25-1
CDR3aa: CATSPGTGNSANTGELFF

j_gene: TRBJ2-1
len: 17
v_gene: TRBV7-2
CDR3aa: CASSLNSGLAAKNEQFF

j_gene: TRBJ2-3
len: 17
v_gene: TRBV7-3
CDR3aa: CASSSSEAGRDTDTQYF

j_gene: TRBJ1-4
len: 14
v_gene: TRBV18
CDR3aa: CASSRGQVAEKLFF

j_gene: TRBJ1-4
len: 15
v_gene: TRBV28
CDR3aa: CASSARQILNDKLFF

j_gene: TRBJ2-1
len: 14
v_gene: TRBV6-5
CDR3aa: CASRKGVGYDEQFF

j_gene: TRBJ2-2
len: 17
v_gene: TRBV7-2
CDR3aa: CASSLSVGTGGRGELFF

j_gene: TRBJ1-2
len: 13
v_gene: TRBV18
CDR3aa: CASSDGANYGYTF

j_gene: TRBJ2-2
len: 15
v_gene: TRBV30
CDR3aa: CAWSGSGRGTGELFF

j_gene: TRBJ1-1
len: 13
v_gene: TRBV7-9
CDR3aa: CASIIEGGHEAFF

j_gene: TRBJ1-5
len: 16
v_gene: TRBV6-1
CDR3aa: CASSESVAFRNQPQHF

j_gene: TRBJ1-3
len: 15
v_gene: TRBV4-3
CDR3aa: CASSQGMTGGNTIYF

j_gene: TRBJ1-2
len: 14
v_gene: TRBV5-4
CDR3aa: CASSAQQGALGYTF

j_gene: TRBJ1-6
len: 15
v_gene: TRBV30
CDR3aa: CASTGGVSYNSPLHF

j_gene: TRBJ1-2
len: 14
v_gene: TRBV7-9
CDR3aa: CASSPYGGNYGYTF

j_gene: TRBJ2-1
len: 13
v_gene: TRBV25-1
CDR3aa: CASSPNTFNEQFF

j_gene: TRBJ1-1
len: 16
v_gene: TRBV6-5
CDR3aa: CASSSGAGPRNTEAFF

j_gene: TRBJ2-5
len: 18
v_gene: TRBV3-1/TRBV3-2
CDR3aa: CASSRLSGHGIFQETQYF

j_gene: TRBJ1-1
len: 12
v_gene: TRBV2
CDR3aa: CASTEEVLEAFF

j_gene: TRBJ2-3
len: 17
v_gene: TRBV4-3
CDR3aa: CASSQELWRGVRDTQYF

j_gene: TRBJ1-4
len: 14
v_gene: TRBV7-8
CDR3aa: CASSRTGGREKLFF

j_gene: TRBJ2-7
len: 14
v_gene: TRBV19
CDR3aa: CASSIRRGPYEQYF

j_gene: TRBJ2-5
len: 16
v_gene: TRBV13
CDR3aa: CASSRTGLAGGETQYF

j_gene: TRBJ1-5
len: 14
v_gene: TRBV3-1/TRBV3-2
CDR3aa: CASSLTVGNQPQHF

j_gene: TRBJ2-6
len: 16
v_gene: TRBV5-8
CDR3aa: CASSLAYGSGANVLTF

j_gene: TRBJ1-6
len: 13
v_gene: TRBV5-1
CDR3aa: CASSYTANSPLHF

j_gene: TRBJ2-7
len: 14
v_gene: TRBV5-1
CDR3aa: CASSLGLDPYEQYF

j_gene: TRBJ2-2
len: 14
v_gene: TRBV19
CDR3aa: CASSRGSQPGELFF

j_gene: TRBJ1-2
len: 16
v_gene: TRBV7-2
CDR3aa: CASSYRGQGPSYGYTF

j_gene: TRBJ1-1
len: 13
v_gene: TRBV19
CDR3aa: CASTSQGGTEAFF

j_gene: TRBJ1-5
len: 16
v_gene: TRBV28
CDR3aa: CASSLATGSGRTAQHF

j_gene: TRBJ2-3
len: 15
v_gene: TRBV5-6
CDR3aa: CASSSQGKRTDTQYF

j_gene: TRBJ2-5
len: 16
v_gene: TRBV7-6
CDR3aa: CASSLETSGRGETQYF

j_gene: TRBJ2-4
len: 13
v_gene: TRBV5-5
CDR3aa: CASSFAVQNIQYF

j_gene: TRBJ1-2
len: 16
v_gene: TRBV7-8
CDR3aa: CASSLERAGAWWGYTF

j_gene: TRBJ2-3
len: 17
v_gene: TRBV27
CDR3aa: CASSLSSRGGITDTQYF

j_gene: TRBJ2-1
len: 16
v_gene: TRBV27
CDR3aa: CASSPKQGQDYNEQFF

j_gene: TRBJ1-4
len: 14
v_gene: TRBV12-5
CDR3aa: CASGTDRGGEKLFF

j_gene: TRBJ2-2
len: 17
v_gene: TRBV5-1
CDR3aa: CASSPGLAGLLTGELFF